The entry below gives a single T cell receptor beta chain sequence along with its context. This clone was seen once. What this receptor recognizes is not known. No quality values exist for individual bases; no much larger clone is one base distant. This sample was taken from a study of blood T cell repertoires in COVID-19 (dated by TCRdb to the early 2020s). Context from the whole study: Samples from collaborators originated in the United States, Italy and Spain and spanned both the acute and convalescent phases of COVID-19. The material from the prospective study consisted of cDNA or gDNA derived from T cells, B-cell-depleted T cells, or PBMCs. Deeply sampled blood TCRbeta repertoires from subjects exposed to, actively infected with, or recovered from COVID-19 were included in the dataset. The repertoires were released in a freely available public database intended as a resource for research on the immune response to SARS-CoV-2. Samples came from the ongoing ImmuneRACE study (first 160 participants) plus 1,254 subjects from 6 global collaborators. A de-identified subject ID, COVID-19 status, age in years and sex were almost always included in the sample metadata. HLA class I and class II types, where available, came from metadata supplied by the sample provider rather than from assay-based typing. Overall study outcomes, separate from this receptor: How much clinical and demographic metadata was included differed by source and by participant, and the metadata was provided uncurated.

CDR1 and CDR2 are drawn from the germline V gene (reference sequence): MNHEY, SMNVEV. The CDR3 covers 14 residues, taking in both the cysteine and the phenylalanine. The DNA shown is the 42-base CDR3, in frame from base 1. The trim is 6 bases for V and 6 bases for J, with a gap of 17 bases between the germline ends. TCRbeta CDR3 regions were amplified from genomic DNA by means of the immunoSEQ Assay, a bias-controlled multiplex PCR. In the original analysis: Nucleated cell counts per sample were estimated from amplification of reference gene primers within the assay. Sequence reads were collapsed and filtered to measure the absolute abundance of every unique TCRbeta CDR3 rearrangement. For each sample, productive Simpson clonality was calculated as the square root of Simpson's diversity index across productive rearrangements. TCRdb took over this immuneACCESS table, retaining in-frame rearrangements with V and J assigned. Such tables are incomplete; in checked studies, under half of the missing clones stem from an unresolved V gene, and the remainder is unexplained. The V and J calls and clone size come from that table; D and trimming were worked out from the DNA. The sample table holds about 140,000 clones, of which 79% were seen once. The ten largest clones add up to approximately 3.6% of the sample.

The collaborating institutions used their own protocols to collect whole blood in K2EDTA tubes. For TCRbeta analysis, collaborators shipped samples as frozen whole blood, isolated PBMCs, or DNA extracted from either of those sample types. This sequence originates from a man aged 55-75 years with acute or convalescent COVID-19. The rearranged chain carries TRBV27 and TRBJ1-1; no D segment can be confidently identified. Material: peripheral blood. The CDR3 is CASRQRPGYAEAFF. The nucleotides read TGTGCCAGCAGACAGCGCCCGGGGTACGCTGAAGCTTTCTTT.